The rows below give T cell receptor beta chains drawn from one sample of a study of cytomegalovirus exposure and HLA in healthy donors. The table came from immunoSEQ multiplex PCR; TCRdb's copy has only in-frame clones and leaves some out. The sample shows roughly 310,000 clones, over 75% of them seen only once. The sample taken for sequencing was PBMCs. All receptors come from a man younger than 45 in good health and CMV-seronegative. Each CDR3 is given with its conserved first and last residue. D genes are given only for firm matches. Size is stated for part of the rows, as once, few or many counts, or as a class when the clone is expanded.

j_call: TRBJ1-1
v_call: TRBV2
clone_size: -
d_call: -
cdr3_aa: CASSGRNTEAFF
cdr3_nt: TGTGCCAGCAGTGGTAGGAACACTGAAGCTTTCTTT

j_call: TRBJ1-5
v_call: TRBV5-6
clone_size: -
d_call: TRBD1
cdr3_aa: CASSLAQGARGIQPQHF
cdr3_nt: TGTGCCAGCAGTCTCGCTCAGGGGGCTAGGGGAATCCAGCCCCAGCATTTT

j_call: TRBJ2-1
v_call: TRBV27
clone_size: -
d_call: TRBD2
cdr3_aa: CASSLSRGGANEQFF
cdr3_nt: TGTGCCAGCAGTTTATCCCGCGGGGGGGCCAATGAGCAGTTCTTC

j_call: TRBJ2-2
v_call: TRBV19
clone_size: once
d_call: TRBD1
cdr3_aa: CASIQSRGSGELFF
cdr3_nt: TGTGCCAGTATTCAAAGCAGGGGGTCCGGGGAGCTGTTTTTT

j_call: TRBJ2-3
v_call: TRBV9
clone_size: -
d_call: TRBD2
cdr3_aa: CASSVEMGLAGVDTQYF
cdr3_nt: TGTGCCAGCAGCGTCGAGATGGGACTAGCGGGGGTAGATACGCAGTATTTT

j_call: TRBJ1-2
v_call: TRBV11-2
clone_size: few
d_call: -
cdr3_aa: CASSLDGVRGYTF
cdr3_nt: TGTGCCAGCAGCTTAGACGGGGTCAGGGGCTACACCTTC

j_call: TRBJ2-7
v_call: TRBV6-6
clone_size: -
d_call: -
cdr3_aa: CASSRPRVGLSYEQYF
cdr3_nt: TGTGCCAGCAGCCGTCCTCGTGTTGGTCTCAGTTACGAGCAGTACTTC

j_call: TRBJ2-3
v_call: TRBV6-5
clone_size: -
d_call: TRBD2
cdr3_aa: CASKKGGGTADTQYF
cdr3_nt: TGTGCCAGCAAAAAAGGCGGGGGGACCGCTGATACGCAGTATTTT

j_call: TRBJ1-4
v_call: TRBV10-3
clone_size: -
d_call: TRBD1
cdr3_aa: CAISDQTGGKEKLFF
cdr3_nt: TGTGCCATCAGTGACCAGACAGGGGGGAAGGAAAAACTGTTTTTT

j_call: TRBJ1-1
v_call: TRBV7-2
clone_size: -
d_call: -
cdr3_aa: CASSLHFRGNTEAFF
cdr3_nt: TGTGCCAGCAGCTTACACTTCCGAGGGAACACTGAAGCTTTCTTT

j_call: TRBJ2-5
v_call: TRBV11-2
clone_size: -
d_call: -
cdr3_aa: CASSSPQGSQETQYF
cdr3_nt: TGTGCCAGCAGCTCGCCTCAGGGTAGCCAAGAGACCCAGTACTTC

j_call: TRBJ1-6
v_call: TRBV2
clone_size: -
d_call: TRBD1
cdr3_aa: CASLDISGTANSPLHF
cdr3_nt: TGTGCCAGCCTGGACATATCCGGGACAGCAAATTCACCCCTCCACTTT

j_call: TRBJ1-1
v_call: TRBV19
clone_size: -
d_call: -
cdr3_aa: CASSIAGTLTFGVNTEAFF
cdr3_nt: TGTGCCAGTAGTATAGCAGGGACACTCACGTTTGGGGTTAACACTGAAGCTTTCTTT

j_call: TRBJ2-1
v_call: TRBV4-2
clone_size: -
d_call: TRBD2
cdr3_aa: CASSDSKRGGNEQFF
cdr3_nt: TGTGCCAGCAGCGATTCAAAGCGGGGCGGCAATGAGCAGTTCTTC

j_call: TRBJ1-3
v_call: TRBV7-6
clone_size: -
d_call: -
cdr3_aa: CASSAPDGLAAGNTIYF
cdr3_nt: TGTGCCAGCAGCGCCCCCGATGGACTAGCGGCTGGAAACACCATATATTTT

j_call: TRBJ1-2
v_call: TRBV28
clone_size: once
d_call: -
cdr3_aa: CASIPPGGPFVYGYTF
cdr3_nt: TGTGCCAGCATCCCGCCGGGAGGCCCATTTGTCTATGGCTACACCTTC

j_call: TRBJ1-1
v_call: TRBV27
clone_size: -
d_call: -
cdr3_aa: CASLSGDKAFF
cdr3_nt: TGTGCCAGCCTCAGCGGGGATAAAGCTTTCTTT

j_call: TRBJ2-2
v_call: TRBV4-3
clone_size: -
d_call: -
cdr3_aa: CASSLGLTNTGELFF
cdr3_nt: TGCGCCAGCAGCCTTGGGCTAACGAACACCGGGGAGCTGTTTTTT

j_call: TRBJ1-1
v_call: TRBV5-1
clone_size: once
d_call: -
cdr3_aa: CASSLDLAGGTEAFF
cdr3_nt: TGCGCCAGCAGCTTGGACCTCGCGGGTGGCACTGAAGCTTTCTTT

j_call: TRBJ2-3
v_call: TRBV2
clone_size: -
d_call: -
cdr3_aa: CASSERTGTDTQYF
cdr3_nt: TGTGCCAGCAGTGAAAGGACAGGCACAGATACGCAGTATTTT

j_call: TRBJ1-5
v_call: TRBV6-1
clone_size: -
d_call: -
cdr3_aa: CASSDWRQSSGPQHF
cdr3_nt: TGTGCCAGCAGTGATTGGAGACAGAGCTCGGGGCCCCAGCATTTT

j_call: TRBJ2-7
v_call: TRBV6-1
clone_size: -
d_call: TRBD1
cdr3_aa: CAIRGDRAYEQYF
cdr3_nt: TGTGCCATCAGAGGGGACAGGGCCTACGAGCAGTACTTC

j_call: TRBJ1-2
v_call: TRBV6-1
clone_size: -
d_call: -
cdr3_aa: CASSEGQVTNYGYTF
cdr3_nt: TGTGCCAGCAGTGAAGGGCAGGTCACTAACTATGGCTACACCTTC

j_call: TRBJ2-5
v_call: TRBV11-2
clone_size: once
d_call: -
cdr3_aa: CASSSREVGAQETQYF
cdr3_nt: TGTGCCAGCAGCTCCCGTGAGGTGGGGGCTCAAGAGACCCAGTACTTC

j_call: TRBJ1-6
v_call: TRBV11-2
clone_size: -
d_call: -
cdr3_aa: CASSPRTGGSPLHF
cdr3_nt: TGTGCCAGCAGCCCTCGGACGGGGGGCTCACCCCTCCACTTT

j_call: TRBJ2-1
v_call: TRBV7-8
clone_size: -
d_call: TRBD2
cdr3_aa: CASSLAALAGERGQFF
cdr3_nt: TGTGCCAGCAGCTTAGCCGCACTAGCGGGGGAACGGGGGCAGTTCTTC

j_call: TRBJ2-3
v_call: TRBV7-2
clone_size: -
d_call: TRBD2
cdr3_aa: CASSPQGLNTDTQYF
cdr3_nt: TGTGCCAGCAGCCCCCAGGGACTAAACACAGATACGCAGTATTTT

j_call: TRBJ1-1
v_call: TRBV29-1
clone_size: -
d_call: TRBD1
cdr3_aa: CSVGQGGNTEAFF
cdr3_nt: TGCAGCGTCGGACAGGGGGGAAACACTGAAGCTTTCTTT

j_call: TRBJ2-7
v_call: TRBV9
clone_size: -
d_call: -
cdr3_aa: CASSPRSGGTEPYEQYF
cdr3_nt: TGTGCCAGCAGCCCGAGGAGTGGCGGGACAGAGCCCTACGAGCAGTACTTC

j_call: TRBJ2-7
v_call: TRBV2
clone_size: -
d_call: -
cdr3_aa: CASNTGTRVYEQYF
cdr3_nt: TGTGCCAGCAACACCGGGACACGAGTCTACGAGCAGTACTTC

j_call: TRBJ2-2
v_call: TRBV19
clone_size: -
d_call: -
cdr3_aa: CASRSPARGGTGELFF
cdr3_nt: TGTGCCAGTAGGTCCCCAGCGCGGGGAGGCACCGGGGAGCTGTTTTTT

j_call: TRBJ2-1
v_call: TRBV7-8
clone_size: -
d_call: TRBD2
cdr3_aa: CASSLERGGRNEQFF
cdr3_nt: TGTGCCAGCAGCTTAGAGCGGGGGGGCCGCAATGAGCAGTTCTTC

j_call: TRBJ1-2
v_call: TRBV7-8
clone_size: -
d_call: -
cdr3_aa: CASSMGVVPNYGYTF
cdr3_nt: TGTGCCAGCAGCATGGGCGTCGTTCCCAACTATGGCTACACCTTC

j_call: TRBJ1-2
v_call: TRBV7-2
clone_size: -
d_call: -
cdr3_aa: CASSLVARGVYTF
cdr3_nt: TGTGCCAGCAGCTTAGTCGCTCGGGGTGTTTACACCTTC

j_call: TRBJ1-2
v_call: TRBV5-1
clone_size: -
d_call: TRBD1
cdr3_aa: CASSLVEAGGVYGYTF
cdr3_nt: TGCGCCAGCAGCTTGGTTGAGGCAGGGGGCGTATATGGCTACACCTTC

j_call: TRBJ2-7
v_call: TRBV11-2
clone_size: -
d_call: -
cdr3_aa: CASSLGQGLSIYEQYF
cdr3_nt: TGTGCCAGCAGCTTAGGACAGGGACTGTCTATTTACGAGCAGTACTTC

j_call: TRBJ2-1
v_call: TRBV11-2
clone_size: -
d_call: TRBD2
cdr3_aa: CASSPWGGAYNEQFF
cdr3_nt: TGTGCCAGCAGCCCTTGGGGGGGGGCCTACAATGAGCAGTTCTTC

j_call: TRBJ2-5
v_call: TRBV5-1
clone_size: -
d_call: TRBD1
cdr3_aa: CASSLRGQGEETQYF
cdr3_nt: TGCGCCAGCAGCTTAAGAGGACAGGGGGAAGAGACCCAGTACTTC

j_call: TRBJ1-1
v_call: TRBV5-1
clone_size: -
d_call: -
cdr3_aa: CASSLVSGMNTEAFF
cdr3_nt: TGCGCCAGCAGCTTGGTTTCAGGGATGAACACTGAAGCTTTCTTT

j_call: TRBJ2-7
v_call: TRBV30
clone_size: few
d_call: -
cdr3_aa: CAWTRDIGAYEQYF
cdr3_nt: TGTGCCTGGACACGAGACATCGGCGCCTACGAGCAGTACTTC

j_call: TRBJ1-2
v_call: TRBV27
clone_size: -
d_call: TRBD1
cdr3_aa: CASSPRGTGFRGGYTF
cdr3_nt: TGTGCCAGCAGTCCCCGTGGGACAGGCTTCCGTGGTGGCTACACCTTC

j_call: TRBJ1-2
v_call: TRBV7-2
clone_size: -
d_call: -
cdr3_aa: CASGLTGFGYTF
cdr3_nt: TGTGCCAGCGGACTCACAGGGTTCGGCTACACCTTC